The sequence of this TCR beta chain was determined in a study of beta chain features in type 1 diabetes. Study-wide results and caveats: Healthy donors had naive, central memory and Treg TCRB repertoires that appeared less similar than those seen among patients. TCRB CDR3s from Type 1 diabetes patients were moderately but significantly shorter in all four CD4+ subsets.

Every donor had blood drawn once into heparin, around 100 mL on average. Sorting that relied on CD45RO/CCR7/CD25/CD127/CD95/CD27 yielded CD4+ naive, central memory, regulatory and stem cell-like memory cells. The authors reverse transcribed all of the isolated RNA, so sequencing captured expressed TCRB transcripts. The study sequenced naive, central memory and regulatory T cell samples to an average of around 3.4 million reads. Assay used: immunoSEQ multiplex PCR; TCRdb lists only in-frame clones, some missing. The profile covers approximately 730,000 clones, with around 15% appearing a single time and roughly 0.022% taken by the ten largest. The sample holds a few counts of this clone. What it binds is not known. The CDR3 covers 15 residues. V shed 5 bases, J shed 10 bases, and the junction held 10 bases outside the gene matches. The germline V gene has CDR1 SGHAT and CDR2 FQNNGV.

Specimen: naive CD4+ T cells from blood. This TCR was sampled from a man between 18 and 35 years old with type 1 diabetes. The rearrangement links TRBV11-2 to TRBJ1-4; 10 nucleotides match TRBD1. The CDR3 reads CASSDDRGQLGKLFF. CDR3 nucleotide sequence: TGTGCCAGCAGCGATGACAGGGGGCAGTTGGGAAAACTGTTTTTT.